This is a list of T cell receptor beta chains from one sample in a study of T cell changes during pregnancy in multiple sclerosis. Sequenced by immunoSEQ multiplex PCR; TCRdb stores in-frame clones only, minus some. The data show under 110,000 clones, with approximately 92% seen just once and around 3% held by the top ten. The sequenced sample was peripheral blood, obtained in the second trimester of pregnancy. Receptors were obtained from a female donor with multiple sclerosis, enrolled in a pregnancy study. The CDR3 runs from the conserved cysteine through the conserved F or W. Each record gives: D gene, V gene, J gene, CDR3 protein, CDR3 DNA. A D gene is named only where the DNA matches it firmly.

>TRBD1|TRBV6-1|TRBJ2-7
CATSGTGYEQYF
TGTGCCACTTCTGGGACAGGCTACGAGCAGTACTTC
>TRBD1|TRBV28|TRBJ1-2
CASSWRGTGGQYGYTF
TGTGCCAGCAGTTGGAGGGGGACAGGGGGCCAGTATGGCTACACCTTC
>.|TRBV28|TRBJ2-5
CASSLGQFLQETQYF
TGTGCCAGCAGTTTAGGACAGTTTTTACAAGAGACCCAGTACTTC
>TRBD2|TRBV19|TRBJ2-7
CASSSSGRASYEQYF
TGTGCCAGTAGTAGTAGCGGGAGGGCCTCCTACGAGCAGTACTTC
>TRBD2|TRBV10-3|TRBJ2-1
CAISDLGLAREQFF
TGTGCCATCAGTGATCTTGGACTAGCGAGGGAGCAGTTCTTC
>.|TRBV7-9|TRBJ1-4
CASSLAPQGWRNEKLFF
TGTGCCAGCAGCTTAGCACCTCAGGGGTGGAGGAATGAAAAACTGTTTTTT
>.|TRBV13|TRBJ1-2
CASSIDYGYTF
TGTGCCAGCAGCATCGACTATGGCTACACCTTC
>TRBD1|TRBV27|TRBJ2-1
CASTLMGQHNEQFF
TGTGCCAGCACCCTGATGGGACAGCACAATGAGCAGTTCTTC
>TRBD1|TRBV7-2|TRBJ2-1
CASSRGQGFYNEQFF
TGTGCCAGCAGCCGAGGACAGGGGTTCTACAATGAGCAGTTCTTC
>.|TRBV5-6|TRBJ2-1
CASSLVVGRYNEQFF
TGTGCCAGCAGCTTGGTTGTGGGGAGATACAATGAGCAGTTCTTC
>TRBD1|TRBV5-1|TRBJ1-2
CASSEGQGARYGYTF
TGCGCCAGCAGCGAGGGACAGGGGGCGAGATATGGCTACACCTTC
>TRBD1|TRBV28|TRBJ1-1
CASSPGTGVTEAFF
TGTGCCAGCAGTCCCGGGACAGGGGTCACTGAAGCTTTCTTT
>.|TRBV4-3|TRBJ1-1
CASSHGQLNTEAFF
TGCGCCAGCAGCCACGGACAGTTGAACACTGAAGCTTTCTTT
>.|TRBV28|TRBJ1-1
CASSHTGTGDLRAFF
TGTGCCAGCAGTCATACCGGGACGGGGGATCTCAGGGCTTTCTTT
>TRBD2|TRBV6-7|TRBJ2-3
CASSYGAGVGDTQYF
TGTGCCAGCAGTTACGGAGCGGGAGTTGGAGATACGCAGTATTTT